A single T cell receptor beta chain is shown here with its context. Its antigen is currently not known. Each sample's TRB amplification started from 250 to 300 ng of peripheral blood genomic DNA, which corresponds to roughly 38,000 genome equivalents. This entry comes from a study of T cell clusters in autoimmune cytopenias (dated by TCRdb to the late 2010s). Regarding the research as a whole: Healthy donor controls had a mean age of 56 years and a median age of approximately 59 years, with 22 of 43 female. The median TRB sequencing depth was approximately 52,000 reads per sample, and the median number of distinct TRB clonotypes was around 2,200 per sample. TRB and IGH repertoires from peripheral blood were sequenced in autoimmune cytopenia patients at active disease and during treatment follow-up, with healthy, CLL and autoimmune hepatitis controls included alongside. The goal of the study was to determine whether autoimmune cytopenia patients have a disease-specific immune repertoire signature that could serve as a blood-based biomarker. Controls were 20 to 30 age-matched healthy donors for primary cytopenia and 14 age-matched CLL patients for secondary cytopenia. Autoimmune hepatitis repertoires were compared with those of approximately 22 age- and sex-matched healthy donors.

From the germline V gene (reference sequence), CDR1 is LNHDA and CDR2 is SQIVND. The CDR3 runs 15 residues from the cysteine to the phenylalanine. No DNA has been recorded. Overall study results and their limits: In the comparison of secondary cytopenia with CLL, no cluster-lack signature showed up, apparently because the dominant lymphoma-associated repertoire masked the signature. TRB repertoire shifts, with less even repertoires in secondary cytopenia and CLL, mostly reflected lymphoma bias rather than autoimmunity. The T cell clusters were defined only in silico, and the functional role of the clusters was left to be validated experimentally. Healthy donors had almost three times as many exclusive TRB clusters as active autoimmune hepatitis patients, a finding consistent with an autoimmunity-wide signature. GLIPH results suggested that primary autoimmune cytopenia patients were missing physiological T cell clusters, with 51 clusters found only in healthy donors compared with 15 to 20 found only in patients.

Multiplex PCR with a touch-down protocol amplified TRB rearrangements, with the TRB-A and TRB-B primer pools combined in a single tube. Two consecutive PCR reactions with Phusion HS II polymerase added Illumina adapters and sample indices to the amplicons. The amplicons were purified from gel with the NucleoSpin Gel and PCR Clean-up kit, after which the amplicons were quantified by Qubit and checked for quality on an Agilent 2100 Bioanalyzer. Sequencing of the libraries was done on an Illumina MiSeq with 600-cycle, single-indexed, paired-end runs. The study's processing was this. MiXCR version 2.1.12 with the default MiXCR reference library was used to align and assemble TRB reads. A clone was defined by each unique CDR3 nucleotide sequence, and the analysis included only productive sequences with two or more reads. Repertoire diversity was assessed by alpha-parameterized diversity profiles (alpha 0 to 5), including Shannon (alpha 1) and Simpson (alpha 2) indices, computed with an R script. Combinatorial TRB VJ usage was calculated with the tcR package and was compared between cohorts by principal component analysis performed with ade4. TCRbeta CDR3s were clustered with GLIPH on cohort pairs matched by age and read depth, and cluster frequencies were compared by Wilcoxon test. The reads, reprocessed by TCRdb, yield one row per CDR3 protein sequence and no DNA. None of the V and J calls come from the authors' own analysis; TCRdb made them. This sample's table has entries for around 9,800 distinct CDR3 sequences. Jointly, the top ten make up about 32% of the sample.

The same data also went into a second study, on T cell repertoires in aging, cancer and after chemotherapy. The second investigation adds: Donors spanned six age groups from 30 or younger to 70 or older, with at least three individuals per group. Healthy donor control TCR repertoires were recorded over several months to years and showed clear clonal overlap across re-sampling. About 9.3 million TCR reads were contained in the full dataset. Significantly lower blood TCR diversity and higher clonality were observed in untreated patients with hematological or solid cancers than in age-matched healthy donors. Declining TCR diversity with age in healthy donors was mainly explained by loss of richness; in cancer patients, loss of evenness also contributed. An increase in median generation probability over the chemotherapy interval was observed in both cancer cohorts, suggesting that the repertoire was reconstituted through rebound thymic output. According to the authors, the repertoire data do not allow conclusions to be drawn about immunological memory after chemotherapy. The study profiled peripheral blood TCR beta repertoires from healthy donors and cancer patients to examine immunoaging and T cell reconstitution after chemotherapy. Alongside approximately 95 healthy donors serving as a reference group, the cohort included some 210 cancer patients, of whom some 91 had hematological cancers and 124 had solid cancers. MiXCR versions 2.12 and 3.0.5 were used to process TRB sequences. Shannon diversity, evenness, clonality (one minus evenness), and alpha-parameterized diversity profiles from alpha 0 to 5 were included as repertoire metrics. Generation probabilities of clones in paired pre- and post-chemotherapy samples were computed with the IGoR algorithm.

In this chain, TRBV19 is recombined with TRBJ1-5; TCRdb selects TRBD1, and the lack of DNA leaves this call unchecked. The clonotype comes from a human donor in good health. Sample: peripheral blood. CDR3 loop: CASSIGQGADQPQHF.